This note documents a single T cell receptor beta chain sequence. Its matching antigen is unknown. TCRdb re-analysed the reads in MiXCR, keeping a single row per CDR3 protein. The sample lists a few hundred thousand distinct CDR3 sequences, 20% to 25% occurring once. This entry comes from a study of T cell repertoires in cytomegalovirus infection. The overall study: Well-studied HLA-B-restricted CMV epitopes were used in the study alongside recently identified HLA-C-restricted ones. Whole-study findings and limits: The ex vivo response was dominated by HLA-C-restricted CMV-specific TCR beta clonotypes.

CDR1 and CDR2 from the germline V gene are SGHTA and FQGNSA. Trimming removed 3 bases at V and 4 bases at J, with 9 bases between. The CDR3 is 13 residues long. The material was cultured PBMCs, obtained from culture after CMV antigen stimulation. This receptor was taken from a human donor in good health (CMV status not recorded). Some clones in this sample may be carry-over from other donors' samples. The genes are TRBV7-2 and TRBJ2-5; possibly TRBD1 for D (5 bases). In nucleotides, the CDR3 is TGTGCCAGCAGCTTCAATAGGGGAGAGACCCAGTACTTC. Its protein is CASSFNRGETQYF.